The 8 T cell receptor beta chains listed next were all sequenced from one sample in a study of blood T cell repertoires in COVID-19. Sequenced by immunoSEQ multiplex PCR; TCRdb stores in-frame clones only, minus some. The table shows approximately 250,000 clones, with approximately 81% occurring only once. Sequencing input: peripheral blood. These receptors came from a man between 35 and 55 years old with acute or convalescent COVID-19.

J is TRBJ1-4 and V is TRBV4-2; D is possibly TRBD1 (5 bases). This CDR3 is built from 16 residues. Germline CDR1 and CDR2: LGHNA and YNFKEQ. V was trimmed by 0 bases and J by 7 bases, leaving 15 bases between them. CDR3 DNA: TGTGCCAGCAGCCAAGAATCCGGGCGCGGGGGTGAAAAACTGTTTTTT. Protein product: CASSQESGRGGEKLFF.

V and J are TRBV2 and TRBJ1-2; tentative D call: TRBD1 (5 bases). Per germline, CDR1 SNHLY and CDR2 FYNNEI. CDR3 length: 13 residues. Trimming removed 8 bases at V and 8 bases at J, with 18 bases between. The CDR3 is CASQTDMGVGYTF. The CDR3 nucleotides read TGTGCCAGCCAAACGGACATGGGCGTCGGCTACACCTTC.

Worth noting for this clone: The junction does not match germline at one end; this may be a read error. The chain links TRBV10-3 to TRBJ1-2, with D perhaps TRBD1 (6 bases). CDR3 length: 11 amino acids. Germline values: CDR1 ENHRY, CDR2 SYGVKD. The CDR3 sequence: CAISESGTSFF. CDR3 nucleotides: TGTGCCATCAGTGAGTCCGGGACATCATTCTTC.

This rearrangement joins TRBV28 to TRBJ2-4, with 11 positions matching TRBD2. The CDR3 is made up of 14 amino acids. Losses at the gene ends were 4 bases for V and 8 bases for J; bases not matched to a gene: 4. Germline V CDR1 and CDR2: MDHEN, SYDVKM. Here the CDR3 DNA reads TGTGCCAGCAGTTCCTGGACTAGCGGGTACATTCAGTACTTC. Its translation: CASSSWTSGYIQYF.

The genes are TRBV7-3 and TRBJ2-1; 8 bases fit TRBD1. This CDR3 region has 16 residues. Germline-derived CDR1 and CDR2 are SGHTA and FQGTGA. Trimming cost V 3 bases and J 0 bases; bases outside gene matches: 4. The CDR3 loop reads CASSFQGASSYNEQFF. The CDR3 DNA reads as TGTGCCAGCAGCTTTCAGGGGGCCAGCTCCTACAATGAGCAGTTCTTC.

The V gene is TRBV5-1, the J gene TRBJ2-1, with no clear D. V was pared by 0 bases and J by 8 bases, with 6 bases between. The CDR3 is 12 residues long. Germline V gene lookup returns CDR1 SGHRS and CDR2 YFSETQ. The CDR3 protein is CASSLDAYEQFF. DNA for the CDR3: TGCGCCAGCAGCTTGGACGCGTATGAGCAGTTCTTC. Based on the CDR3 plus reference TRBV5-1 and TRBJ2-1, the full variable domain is KAGVTQTPRYLIKTRGQQVTLSCSPISGHRSVSWYQQTPGQGLQFLFEYFSETQRNKGNFPGRFSGRQFSNSRSEMNVSTLELGDSALYLCASSLDAYEQFFGPGTRLTVL.

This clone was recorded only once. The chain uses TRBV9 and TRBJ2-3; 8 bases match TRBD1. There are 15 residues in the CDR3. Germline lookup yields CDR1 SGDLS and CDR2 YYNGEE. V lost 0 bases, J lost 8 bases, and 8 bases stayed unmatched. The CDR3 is CASSVDRQGLGTQYF. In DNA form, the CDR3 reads TGTGCCAGCAGCGTAGACCGACAGGGGTTAGGTACGCAGTATTTT.

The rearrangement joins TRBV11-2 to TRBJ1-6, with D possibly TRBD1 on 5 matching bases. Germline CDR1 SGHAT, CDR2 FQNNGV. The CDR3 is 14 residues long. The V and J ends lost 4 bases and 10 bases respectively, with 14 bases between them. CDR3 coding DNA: TGTGCCAGCAGCTGGAAGGCTCGGGGGTCACCCCTCCACTTT. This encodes CASSWKARGSPLHF.